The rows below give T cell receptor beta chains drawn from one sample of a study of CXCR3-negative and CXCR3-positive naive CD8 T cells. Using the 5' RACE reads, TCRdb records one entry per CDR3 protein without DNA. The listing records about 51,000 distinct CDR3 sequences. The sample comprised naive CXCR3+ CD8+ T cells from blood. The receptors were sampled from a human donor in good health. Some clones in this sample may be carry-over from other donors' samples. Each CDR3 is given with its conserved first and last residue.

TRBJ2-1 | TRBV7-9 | CASSPQFGRELDEQFF
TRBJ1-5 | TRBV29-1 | CSVRITEGNQPQHF
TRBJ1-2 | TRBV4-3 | CASSQDRQGKGYGYTF
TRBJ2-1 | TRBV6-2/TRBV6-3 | CASSYPYTSYSYNEQFF
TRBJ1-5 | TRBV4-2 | CASSQDPQSLINQPQHF
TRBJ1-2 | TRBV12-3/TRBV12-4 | CASSPDRGPYGYTF
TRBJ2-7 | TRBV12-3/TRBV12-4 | CASSGGQGGSYEQYF
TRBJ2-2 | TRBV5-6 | CASSLDYTGELFF
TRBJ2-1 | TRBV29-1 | CSPYFGVGEQFF
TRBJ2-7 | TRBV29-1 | CSGVGTSETYEQYF